This T cell receptor (beta chain) derives from a study of CD8 T cells in ankylosing spondylitis. General study points: In synovial fluid and blood from reactive arthritis, some motif variants were previously reported.

The CDR3 runs 16 residues. Germline CDR1 reads LGHNA; CDR2 reads YNFKEQ. Trimming removed 2 bases from V and 1 base from J; junction bases left unmatched: 5. TCRdb re-derived calls from the 5' RACE reads in MiXCR, one entry per CDR3 protein. The sample shows 200,000 to 300,000 distinct CDR3 sequences, roughly 10% of them seen only once. In its sample, this clonotype was seen many times. Antigen specificity is unknown. The clonotype was recovered from a male donor with ankylosing spondylitis or in good health (not recorded which). Sequenced sample: blood, either unsorted or a sorted T cell fraction (not recorded which). V usage is TRBV4-2 and J usage is TRBJ1-5, with 7 bases identical to TRBD1. The CDR3 sequence is CASSQHTGASNQPQHF. In DNA form, the CDR3 reads TGTGCCAGCAGCCAACACACAGGGGCGAGCAATCAGCCCCAGCATTTT.